This T cell receptor beta chain came from a study of CXCR3-negative and CXCR3-positive naive CD8 T cells. Study-wide results and caveats: Surface CD5 matched across naive subsets, and TRB CDR3 properties served to infer TCR strength. Memory CD8+ cells had much lower diversity, and both naive subsets had comparably high diversity.

As regards this clonotype: Its specificity is unknown.

CDR3 size: 11 residues. The germline V gene has CDR1 SGHAT and CDR2 FQNNGV. TRB cDNA was prepared as libraries by UMI-labeled 5' RACE. TCRdb re-called the 5' RACE reads and catalogs CDR3 proteins one per entry, DNA excluded. The specimen's table records over 100,000 distinct CDR3 sequences. This TCR was sampled from a human donor in good health. Some clones in this sample may be carry-over from other donors' samples. Input material: naive CXCR3- CD8+ T cells from blood. Subset described: CD45RO-CCR7+CD27+CD95- naive CD8+ T cells lacking CXCR3 (TNR3-). The chain links TRBV11-2 to TRBJ2-7; without DNA, the TCRdb call of TRBD2 cannot be checked. CDR3 in amino acids: CASSPGPEQYF.